These 26 T cell receptor beta chains came from one sample sequenced in a study of early T cells in non-severe SARS-CoV-2 infection. Each CDR3 protein is one row after TCRdb ran MiXCR on the 5' RACE reads. The data show approximately 97,000 distinct CDR3 sequences, with 10% to 15% seen just once and 6% to 7.5% held by the top ten. The sequenced sample was whole blood. Receptor source: an adult who was a healthcare worker with PCR-confirmed SARS-CoV-2 infection or an uninfected control (not recorded which).

The sample holds many counts of this clonotype. V and J are TRBV28 and TRBJ2-3; D may match TRBD1 or TRBD2 (6 bases each). Trimming shortened V by 7 bases and J by 1 base, and 15 bases separated the two germline ends. The CDR3 loop spans 15 amino acids. Looked up from germline, CDR1 is MDHEN and CDR2 is SYDVKM. The CDR3 loop is CASISGGARTDTQYF. The DNA of the CDR3 is TGTGCCAGCATTTCCGGGGGCGCCCGCACAGATACGCAGTATTTT.

The rearrangement joins TRBV5-6 to TRBJ2-2; no reliable D call. The V end was cut by 5 bases, the J end by 0 bases, with 11 bases between. CDR3 length: 15 amino acids. Germline CDR1 and CDR2: SGHDT and YYEEEE. For the CDR3, the DNA is TGTGCCAGCAGGTTAGGCGGAGCGAACACCGGGGAGCTGTTTTTT. The encoded protein is CASRLGGANTGELFF.

The chain has TRBV7-9 and TRBJ1-5; D not resolved. CDR3 size: 12 residues. V was trimmed by 4 bases and J by 5 bases, leaving 6 bases between them. The V gene's germline CDR1 is SEHNR and CDR2 FQNEAQ (reference sequence). CDR3 amino acids: CASSSPYQPQHF. The CDR3 DNA reads TGTGCCAGCAGCTCCCCGTATCAGCCCCAGCATTTT.

This clonotype was recorded at least ten times. V is TRBV20-1 and J is TRBJ2-1, with TRBD2 identical over 10 bases. Losses at the gene ends were 6 bases for V and 8 bases for J; bases not matched to a gene: 10. Germline V lookup: CDR1 DFQATT, CDR2 SNEGSKA (reference sequence). The CDR3 spans 14 residues. The DNA of the CDR3 is TGCAGTGCAAGCAGGACTAGCGGACGGCATGAGCAGTTCTTC. The encoded protein is CSASRTSGRHEQFF.

The chain recombines TRBV20-1 with TRBJ1-1; the D is unclear. Trimming shortened V by 6 bases and J by 1 base, and 9 bases separated the two germline ends. The CDR3 is made up of 12 amino acids. CDR1 is DFQATT, CDR2 SNEGSKA, per germline (reference sequence). The DNA of the CDR3 is TGCAGTGCAATGGACGGGAACACTGAAGCTTTCTTT. Its protein is CSAMDGNTEAFF.

This clonotype turned up a few times. The chain carries TRBV2 and TRBJ2-3; D is unclear. CDR3 length: 14 amino acids. Trimming took 7 bases from V and 3 from J, leaving 14 bases between them. Germline CDR1 is SNHLY and CDR2 is FYNNEI. The DNA of the CDR3 is TGTGCCAGCAACCGCATGATCAGGACAGATACGCAGTATTTT. It encodes CASNRMIRTDTQYF.

The chain recombines TRBV12-3 or TRBV12-4 with TRBJ2-3; TRBD1 agrees at 7 bases. The length of the CDR3 is 16 residues. V dropped 3 bases and J dropped 2; count of bases not matched to a gene: 8. CDR3 coding DNA: TGTGCCAGCAGTTTTGGGGACAGAACTACCACAGATACGCAGTATTTT. The encoded protein is CASSFGDRTTTDTQYF.

This clonotype has a handful of counts. The rearrangement links TRBV4-3 to TRBJ1-6; D is uncertain. Germline V gene data show CDR1 as LGHNA and CDR2 as YSLEER. The CDR3 length is 13 residues. The V and J ends lost 0 bases and 10 bases respectively, with 7 bases between them. CDR3 residues: CASSQDSVSPLHF. For the CDR3, the DNA is TGCGCCAGCAGCCAAGATTCGGTGTCACCCCTCCACTTT.

This clonotype was found a few times. The chain uses TRBV4-1 and TRBJ2-7; no reliable D call. Looked up from germline, CDR1 is MGHRA and CDR2 is YSYEKL. The CDR3 is 16 residues long. Trimming took off 0 bases at V and 7 bases at J, with 19 bases between the two ends. The CDR3 DNA sequence: TGCGCCAGCAGCCAAGATCGTGGGTTAGGGATGGGTGAGCAGTACTTC. It yields the protein CASSQDRGLGMGEQYF.

This clonotype was observed at least ten times. The CDR3 is CSASNGGRGNTEAFF. The CDR3, as DNA: TGCAGTGCTAGTAATGGCGGAAGGGGGAACACTGAAGCTTTCTTT. V is TRBV20-1 and J is TRBJ1-1, with TRBD1 as a possible D gene (5 bases). Germline V CDR1 and CDR2: DFQATT, SNEGSKA (reference sequence). V lost 3 bases and J lost 1, with 15 bases in between. The CDR3 has 15 amino acids.

This clonotype was observed a single time. The chain joins TRBV2 to TRBJ2-7, with 7 positions matching TRBD1. The CDR3 covers 12 residues. CDR1 is SNHLY and CDR2 is FYNNEI in the germline V gene. The ends lost 11 bases at V and 4 bases at J; junction bases unmatched: 8. CDR3 amino acids: CAGVGQDYEQYF. For the CDR3, the DNA is TGTGCCGGAGTAGGACAGGATTACGAGCAGTACTTC.

The CDR3 sequence is CASSLGPQNTGELFF. In DNA form, the CDR3 reads TGCGCCAGCAGCTTGGGGCCCCAGAACACCGGGGAGCTGTTTTTT. V gene TRBV5-1 combines with J gene TRBJ2-2, with D unresolved. The CDR3 runs to 15 residues. Trimming removed 0 bases from V and 1 base from J, with 7 bases in between. In germline, CDR1 is SGHRS, CDR2 YFSETQ.

This clonotype was found many times. A junction boundary mismatches the germline segment, possibly from a read error. The chain links TRBV2 to TRBJ2-1; D is ambiguous. Per germline, CDR1 SNHLY and CDR2 FYNNEI. This CDR3 contains 13 residues. The CDR3 DNA follows: TGTGCCAGCAGTGGCGGAATCCCCAATGGGCAGTTCTTC. Translated: CASSGGIPNGQFF.

The chain combines TRBV28 with TRBJ2-3; D might be TRBD1 (5 bases). This CDR3 spans 16 amino acids. Germline values: CDR1 MDHEN, CDR2 SYDVKM. Trimming cost V 3 bases and J 3 bases, with 16 bases left between them. In DNA, the CDR3 is TGTGCCAGCAGTTTTCAGGGTGAAGGGGTGACAGATACGCAGTATTTT. Its protein product is CASSFQGEGVTDTQYF.

CDR3 sequence (DNA): TGTGCCAGCAGTGAAACGGGACTAGCGGCCTACGAGCAGTACTTC. It encodes CASSETGLAAYEQYF. This chain links TRBV25-1 with TRBJ2-7; 11 positions match TRBD2. CDR1 MGHDK and CDR2 SYGVNS come from the germline V gene. The CDR3 is 15 amino acids. V trimming: 2 bases; J trimming: 2 bases; junction bases outside the gene matches: 2.

This clonotype has just a few counts. The J gene is TRBJ2-5, the V gene TRBV5-4; 8 bases match TRBD1. Germline V gives CDR1 SGHNT, CDR2 YYREEE (reference sequence). With 3 bases clipped from V and 0 bases from J, the junction kept 7 bases outside the gene matches. The CDR3 sequence is 16 residues long. The CDR3 nucleotides read TGTGCCAGCAGCTCTCGACAGGGGTCGTACCAAGAGACCCAGTACTTC. It translates to CASSSRQGSYQETQYF.

This rearrangement joins TRBV28 to TRBJ2-7, with 9 bases that match TRBD1. J lost 4 bases, V lost 5 bases, and 9 bases had no gene match. CDR1 is MDHEN and CDR2 is SYDVKM in the germline V gene. This CDR3 is 15 amino acids long. The CDR3 DNA sequence: TGTGCCAGCAGTCCAATCCGGGACAGGGTTTACGAGCAGTACTTC. Translated, it gives CASSPIRDRVYEQYF.

At least ten counts were recorded for this clonotype. The V call is TRBV4-3, the J call TRBJ2-3; D remains unclear. This CDR3 comprises 13 residues. Trimming took off 4 bases at V and 6 bases at J, with 11 bases between the two ends. CDR1 and CDR2 (germline): LGHNA, YSLEER. The DNA for the CDR3 is TGCGCCAGCAGCCGCGGAGTTGGTGATACGCAGTATTTT. Translation: CASSRGVGDTQYF.

The sample holds many counts of this clonotype. This rearrangement joins TRBV12-3 or TRBV12-4 to TRBJ2-7; D is unclear. This CDR3 is built from 12 residues. Trimming removed 1 base at V and 2 bases at J, with 3 bases between. The CDR3 nucleotides are TGTGCCAGCAGTTTAGACGCCTACGAGCAGTACTTC. Translation: CASSLDAYEQYF.

V and J are TRBV19 and TRBJ1-5; D may be TRBD1 (6 bases). Germline V gene data show CDR1 as LNHDA and CDR2 as SQIVND (reference sequence). The CDR3 totals 16 residues. Trimming removed 3 bases from V and 4 bases from J, with 16 bases in between. The CDR3 region is CASSIRSRGLNQPQHF. DNA for the CDR3: TGTGCCAGTAGTATTCGCAGCAGGGGCCTTAATCAGCCCCAGCATTTT.

The CDR3 DNA follows: TGCAGCGTTGTCGCGGGAGAGTTAACAGATACGCAGTATTTT. It translates to CSVVAGELTDTQYF. J is TRBJ2-3 and V is TRBV29-1; TRBD2 matches 7 bases. Germline V lookup: CDR1 SQVTM, CDR2 ANQGSEA. This CDR3 spans 14 amino acids. Trimming cost V 4 bases and J 3 bases; bases outside gene matches: 7.

The chain uses TRBV27 and TRBJ1-5, with D tentatively TRBD1 (6 bases). The CDR3 covers 13 residues. V lost 6 bases to trimming and J lost 7 bases, with 13 bases between them. CDR1 is MNHEY and CDR2 is SMNVEV in the germline V gene (reference sequence). The DNA for the CDR3 is TGTGCCAGCAGCCAACAGGGTCGACAGCCCCAGCATTTT. This codes for CASSQQGRQPQHF.

The sample holds many counts of this clonotype. The V and J genes are TRBV11-2 and TRBJ2-7; D is unclear. Germline V gene data show CDR1 as SGHAT and CDR2 as FQNNGV. This CDR3 is built from 12 residues. V was clipped by 0 bases and J by 3 bases, with 3 bases between them. The CDR3 spells CASSLDRYEQYF. The CDR3 DNA sequence: TGTGCCAGCAGCTTAGATCGCTACGAGCAGTACTTC.

This clonotype was seen repeatedly, ten times or more. This chain links TRBV20-1 with TRBJ2-5; 8 bases are shared with TRBD2. V lost 1 base, J lost 1 base, and 5 bases stayed unmatched. The V gene's germline CDR1 is DFQATT and CDR2 SNEGSKA (reference sequence). The CDR3 has 15 residues. The CDR3 loop is CSARGASGSQETQYF. The CDR3 nucleotides read TGCAGTGCTAGAGGGGCTAGCGGGTCCCAAGAGACCCAGTACTTC.

This clonotype was observed a handful of times. The chain uses TRBV12-3 or TRBV12-4 and TRBJ1-2; tentatively, D is TRBD1 (5 bases). The CDR3 has 13 residues. The V and J ends lost 7 bases and 4 bases respectively, with 13 bases between them. In DNA form, the CDR3 reads TGTGCCAGCACTGCGCGGGGGGTCTATGGCTACACCTTC. This sequence encodes CASTARGVYGYTF.

This rearrangement joins TRBV11-2 to TRBJ2-1; D is unclear. The CDR3 contains 11 residues. The germline V gene has CDR1 SGHAT and CDR2 FQNNGV. Trimming cost V 1 base and J 10 bases, with 5 bases left between them. CDR3 in DNA: TGTGCCAGCAGCTTAGTTTGGGAGCAGTTCTTC. Translating gives CASSLVWEQFF.